This T cell receptor beta chain was found in a study of cytomegalovirus exposure and HLA in healthy donors. Findings and caveats of the study: Associated with cytomegalovirus, according to the listing, were about 160 TCR beta chains.

The method was immunoSEQ multiplex PCR; TCRdb's version includes in-frame clones alone and lacks a portion of them. Of 150,000 to 200,000 clones listed, about 95% are singletons. The ends were cut back, 3 bases at V and 7 bases at J, with 6 bases in the middle. The CDR3 runs to 11 residues. CDR1 is PRHDT, CDR2 FYEKMQ, per germline (reference sequence). In the case of this clone: Antigen: not known.

Input material: PBMCs. The V and J genes are TRBV13 and TRBJ2-5; D unresolved. This clonotype was sampled from a woman younger than 35 in good health and CMV-seronegative. CDR3 coding DNA: TGTGCCAGCAGCTTCAGAGGGACCCAGTACTTC. The encoded protein is CASSFRGTQYF.